This is a list of T cell receptor beta chains from one sample in a study of T cell responses to AZD1222 COVID-19 vaccine. Here immunoSEQ multiplex PCR was the method, and the copy in TCRdb shows in-frame clones only, minus some. This repertoire shows 100,000 to 150,000 clones, 85% to 90% found once; its top ten account for approximately 12%. The input for sequencing was peripheral blood, taken on day 0 of MenACWY control vaccination. These receptors were collected from an adult in good health. Both conserved end residues are part of each CDR3. A D gene is named only where the DNA matches it firmly. Some rows have no size entry. The others give once, few or many, or a class for an expanded clone.

CASSLDRFNYGYTF | TGTGCCAGCTCACTGGACAGGTTTAACTATGGCTACACCTTC | . | TRBD1 | TRBJ1-2 | TRBV18
CASSVGRTDEQYF | TGTGCCAGCAGCGTAGGGCGGACGGACGAGCAGTACTTC | once | . | TRBJ2-7 | TRBV9
CASSRTGIVTYEQYF | TGTGCCAGTAGTAGGACTGGGATCGTGACCTACGAGCAGTACTTC | once | . | TRBJ2-7 | TRBV19
CASSPGAANEQFF | TGTGCCAGCAGTCCGGGGGCGGCTAATGAGCAGTTCTTC | . | . | TRBJ2-1 | TRBV14
CASSGQTGNYGYTF | TGTGCCAGCAGCGGCCAGACAGGGAACTATGGCTACACCTTC | . | TRBD1 | TRBJ1-2 | TRBV9
CASSELTWDGSYEQYF | TGTGCCAGCAGTGAATTAACGTGGGACGGCTCCTACGAGCAGTACTTC | . | . | TRBJ2-7 | TRBV25-1
CASSDFSQNQETQYF | TGTGCCAGCAGTGATTTCAGCCAAAACCAAGAGACCCAGTACTTC | once | . | TRBJ2-5 | TRBV6-1
CASTKQGARYGYTF | TGTGCCAGTACAAAGCAGGGGGCGCGGTATGGCTACACCTTC | . | TRBD1 | TRBJ1-2 | TRBV19
CASSYSAGDEQFF | TGTGCCAGCAGTTACTCGGCTGGGGATGAGCAGTTCTTC | . | . | TRBJ2-1 | TRBV6-5
CASSVQGNSYNEQFF | TGTGCCAGCAGCGTACAGGGAAATTCCTACAATGAGCAGTTCTTC | . | . | TRBJ2-1 | TRBV9
CASSSTGTGNTEAFF | TGCGCCAGCAGCTCCACAGGGACGGGGAACACTGAAGCTTTCTTT | once | . | TRBJ1-1 | TRBV5-1
CASSPTGGAGNSPLHF | TGTGCCAGCTCACCGACAGGGGGCGCGGGTAATTCACCCCTCCACTTT | . | TRBD1 | TRBJ1-6 | TRBV18
CASSERYEQYF | TGTGCCAGCAGTGAACGCTACGAGCAGTACTTC | . | . | TRBJ2-7 | TRBV2
CAWNTRGWSGNTIYF | TGTGCCTGGAACACCAGGGGATGGTCTGGAAACACCATATATTTT | . | . | TRBJ1-3 | TRBV30
CASSGSYEQYF | TGTGCCAGCAGCGGCTCCTACGAGCAGTACTTC | . | . | TRBJ2-7 | TRBV11-3
CASSLSPGLAGGPDTQYF | TGTGCCAGCAGTTTATCGCCCGGACTAGCGGGAGGTCCAGATACGCAGTATTTT | . | TRBD2 | TRBJ2-3 | TRBV27
CASSPSWTSGTPYEQYF | TGTGCCAGCAGCCCCTCCTGGACTAGCGGGACCCCCTACGAGCAGTACTTC | . | TRBD2 | TRBJ2-7 | TRBV4-2
CASSLKGVAVHTIYF | TGTGCCAGCAGCTTAAAGGGGGTGGCCGTGCACACCATATATTTT | . | . | TRBJ1-3 | TRBV7-3
CASRELAGVPTKQYF | TGCGCCAGCAGGGAGTTAGCGGGAGTGCCTACGAAGCAGTACTTC | once | TRBD2 | TRBJ2-7 | TRBV5-1
CASSGGLADEQFF | TGTGCCAGCAGCGGTGGGCTAGCAGACGAGCAGTTCTTC | . | . | TRBJ2-1 | TRBV12-3/TRBV12-4
CASSKLLAGKYEQYF | TGTGCCAGCAGCAAATTGCTAGCGGGAAAATACGAGCAGTACTTC | . | . | TRBJ2-7 | TRBV21-1
CASSWTGRAYEQYF | TGTGCCAGCAGCTGGACAGGGAGAGCCTACGAGCAGTACTTC | . | TRBD1 | TRBJ2-7 | TRBV11-1
CATSDLRSTGELFF | TGTGCCACCAGTGATTTGAGGTCAACCGGGGAGCTGTTTTTT | . | . | TRBJ2-2 | TRBV24-1
CASSYGRSPDTQYF | TGTGCCAGCAGTTACGGGAGATCCCCAGATACGCAGTATTTT | . | . | TRBJ2-3 | TRBV6-5
CASSTRPSSSGNTIYF | TGTGCCAGTAGTACTCGGCCAAGTAGCTCTGGAAACACCATATATTTT | . | . | TRBJ1-3 | TRBV19
CASSQRNEKLFF | TGTGCCAGCAGCCAACGGAATGAAAAACTGTTTTTT | . | . | TRBJ1-4 | TRBV3-1/TRBV3-2
CASSQELARISDTQYF | TGTGCCAGCAGCCAAGAATTAGCTAGAATTTCGGATACGCAGTATTTT | . | . | TRBJ2-3 | TRBV14
CASSAGHLNTEAFF | TGTGCCAGCAGCGCGGGGCACCTGAACACTGAAGCTTTCTTT | once | . | TRBJ1-1 | TRBV9
CASSPDNQETQYF | TGTGCCAGCAGCCCGGACAACCAAGAGACCCAGTACTTC | few | . | TRBJ2-5 | TRBV5-8
CAISEPGQGSTEAFF | TGTGCCATCAGTGAACCCGGACAGGGAAGCACTGAAGCTTTCTTT | . | TRBD1 | TRBJ1-1 | TRBV10-3
CSVTDGPGGTEAFF | TGCAGCGTCACGGACGGCCCCGGGGGCACTGAAGCTTTCTTT | . | . | TRBJ1-1 | TRBV29-1
CASSQRTSGWNEQFF | TGCGCCAGCAGCCAAAGGACTAGCGGATGGAATGAGCAGTTCTTC | . | TRBD2 | TRBJ2-1 | TRBV4-3
CASSSGLAGFTYNEQFF | TGTGCCAGCAGCTCCGGACTAGCGGGATTTACTTACAATGAGCAGTTCTTC | . | TRBD2 | TRBJ2-1 | TRBV11-2
CASRITGGSAGELFF | TGTGCCAGCAGGATAACAGGGGGTTCTGCCGGGGAGCTGTTTTTT | . | TRBD1 | TRBJ2-2 | TRBV11-3
CATSDNQGAPEAFF | TGTGCCACCAGTGACAATCAGGGGGCCCCTGAAGCTTTCTTT | . | TRBD1 | TRBJ1-1 | TRBV24-1
CASRADSATGELFF | TGTGCCAGCAGGGCGGACAGTGCCACCGGGGAGCTGTTTTTT | few | . | TRBJ2-2 | TRBV2
CASSPGLAGGDTQYF | TGTGCCAGCAGCCCCGGACTAGCGGGAGGAGATACGCAGTATTTT | . | TRBD2 | TRBJ2-3 | TRBV13
CASSLPGQGSGYTF | TGTGCCAGCAGCCTTCCGGGACAGGGTTCTGGCTACACCTTC | . | TRBD1 | TRBJ1-2 | TRBV6-5
CASSQGLAGITDTQYF | TGTGCCAGCAGCCAAGGACTAGCGGGGATCACAGATACGCAGTATTTT | . | TRBD2 | TRBJ2-3 | TRBV3-1/TRBV3-2
CASRTREREYEELFF | TGTGCCAGCAGAACCCGCGAGCGGGAGTATGAGGAGCTGTTTTTT | . | TRBD2 | TRBJ2-2 | TRBV6-5
CASSGGQGLNTGELFF | TGTGCCAGCAGTGGGGGACAGGGCCTGAACACCGGGGAGCTGTTTTTT | . | TRBD1 | TRBJ2-2 | TRBV6-1
CASSQDLIPRGYNEQFF | TGTGCCAGCAGCCAAGATCTGATACCCCGGGGGTACAATGAGCAGTTCTTC | few | . | TRBJ2-1 | TRBV14